This TCR beta chain came from a study of CD8+CD57+ T cells in acquired aplastic anemia. Study-level information: Across the sorted CD4+ and CD8+ cells, DNA amounts averaged 3.2 ug.

It was patients with CD8+CD57+ cell expansion by flow cytometry who were chosen for sequencing. Only a few counts were recorded for this clonotype. Its antigen is undetermined. Study results and limitations: Common to patients and controls were 25 to 30 CD8+ CDR3 sequences.

The use of genomic DNA as template underpinned the TCR beta VDJ and CDR3 profiling. TCRdb analysed the reads with MiXCR anew, one entry per CDR3 protein. The data contain roughly 160,000 distinct CDR3 sequences, about 64% of them singletons. CDR1 is SGDLS, CDR2 YYNGEE, per germline. There are 16 residues in the CDR3. J lost 4 bases, V lost 4 bases, and 12 bases had no gene match. V is TRBV9 and J is TRBJ2-7; 9 positions agree with TRBD2. The sequence derives from a human donor with aplastic anemia. Sequenced: sorted CD4+, CD8+, or CD8+CD57+ T cells (not recorded which) from PBMCs. Here the CDR3 reads CASSPSAGTSLYEQYF. CDR3 nucleotide sequence: TGTGCCAGCAGCCCATCCGCCGGGACTAGCCTGTACGAGCAGTACTTC.